The rows below give T cell receptor beta chains drawn from one sample of a study of a mutant IDH1 vaccine in newly diagnosed glioma. For these receptors, no antigen is known. Measured with immunoSEQ multiplex PCR; TCRdb has only the in-frame clones, and not every one. The sample carries about 56,000 clones, about 86% recorded once. The material was PBMCs, obtained from a glioma patient whose treatment included an IDH1 peptide vaccine. Receptor source: a man aged 40-49 years with glioma. CDR3s include the opening cysteine and the closing phenylalanine or tryptophan. The order of the fields is J gene, D gene, clone size, V gene, CDR3 DNA, CDR3 protein. The D gene is left open where the match is weak. Expanded clones are given a class, and other clones once, few, many or no size at all.

j_gene: TRBJ1-3; d_gene: .; abundance: .; v_gene: TRBV19; CDR3nt: .; CDR3aa: CASSISARGNTIYF
j_gene: TRBJ2-5; d_gene: .; abundance: .; v_gene: TRBV4-3; CDR3nt: TGCGCCAGCAGCCAAGGAGGGCAAGAGACCCAGTACTTC; CDR3aa: CASSQGGQETQYF
j_gene: TRBJ2-5; d_gene: .; abundance: .; v_gene: TRBV7-2; CDR3nt: TGTGCCAGCAGCTTAGTCAAAGGCAGGGCCCAGTACTTC; CDR3aa: CASSLVKGRAQYF
j_gene: TRBJ2-7; d_gene: .; abundance: .; v_gene: TRBV2; CDR3nt: TGTGCCAGCAGTGAGAGGAGCGGAAACTTCGCGGGGGAGCAGTACTTC; CDR3aa: CASSERSGNFAGEQYF
j_gene: TRBJ2-1; d_gene: TRBD2; abundance: once; v_gene: TRBV14; CDR3nt: TGTGCCAGCAGCCAAGACGGGGGGAGCTCCTACAATGAGCAGTTCTTC; CDR3aa: CASSQDGGSSYNEQFF
j_gene: TRBJ1-1; d_gene: .; abundance: .; v_gene: TRBV14; CDR3nt: TGTGCCAGCAGGCGACAGGAAACCATGAACACTGAAGCTTTCTTT; CDR3aa: CASRRQETMNTEAFF
j_gene: TRBJ2-1; d_gene: .; abundance: .; v_gene: TRBV5-1; CDR3nt: TGCGCCAGCACCCCCGGGGAAGGCAATGAGCAGTTCTTC; CDR3aa: CASTPGEGNEQFF
j_gene: TRBJ1-2; d_gene: .; abundance: few; v_gene: TRBV5-1; CDR3nt: TGCGCCAGCAGCTTGGCGGACAACTCTAACTATGGCTACACCTTC; CDR3aa: CASSLADNSNYGYTF
j_gene: TRBJ2-3; d_gene: TRBD2; abundance: .; v_gene: TRBV5-1; CDR3nt: TGCGCCAGCAGCTTGGCCCCGGGAGGGTCAGATACGCAGTATTTT; CDR3aa: CASSLAPGGSDTQYF
j_gene: TRBJ2-1; d_gene: TRBD2; abundance: .; v_gene: TRBV29-1; CDR3nt: TGCAGCGGCCGAACGGGACTAGACTACAATGAGCAGTTCTTC; CDR3aa: CSGRTGLDYNEQFF
j_gene: TRBJ2-3; d_gene: TRBD2; abundance: .; v_gene: TRBV5-1; CDR3nt: TGCGCCAGCAGCTTGGGTAGCGGGAGCTCAGATACGCAGTATTTT; CDR3aa: CASSLGSGSSDTQYF
j_gene: TRBJ1-1; d_gene: .; abundance: .; v_gene: TRBV28; CDR3nt: TGTGCCAGCAATACAGGGAACACTGAAGCTTTCTTT; CDR3aa: CASNTGNTEAFF
j_gene: TRBJ2-7; d_gene: .; abundance: .; v_gene: TRBV6-5; CDR3nt: TGTGCCAGCAGTTACTCCCGCGAAGCGTACGAGCAGTACTTC; CDR3aa: CASSYSREAYEQYF
j_gene: TRBJ2-5; d_gene: .; abundance: .; v_gene: TRBV7-2; CDR3nt: TGTGCCAGCAGCTTGTCCAGGCAGGTGGAGACCCAGTACTTC; CDR3aa: CASSLSRQVETQYF
j_gene: TRBJ1-4; d_gene: TRBD1; abundance: .; v_gene: TRBV9; CDR3nt: TGTGCCAGCAGCGTGGACAGGGATCAAGAAAAACTGTTTTTT; CDR3aa: CASSVDRDQEKLFF
j_gene: TRBJ2-7; d_gene: .; abundance: .; v_gene: TRBV28; CDR3nt: TGTGCCAGCAGTTTAGGAACGGACGAGCAGTACTTC; CDR3aa: CASSLGTDEQYF
j_gene: TRBJ2-7; d_gene: TRBD2; abundance: .; v_gene: TRBV5-8; CDR3nt: TGTGCCAGCGCCCGAGGGACTAGCGGGCTCGAGCAGTACTTC; CDR3aa: CASARGTSGLEQYF
j_gene: TRBJ1-5; d_gene: .; abundance: .; v_gene: TRBV30; CDR3nt: TGTGCCTGGAGGATCGTAGGGTGTGGGGCAGATCCAAATCAGCCCCAGCATTTT; CDR3aa: CAWRIVGCGADPNQPQHF
j_gene: TRBJ2-3; d_gene: TRBD1; abundance: .; v_gene: TRBV5-4; CDR3nt: TGTGCCAGCAGCCAACAGGGGTCCACAGATACGCAGTATTTT; CDR3aa: CASSQQGSTDTQYF
j_gene: TRBJ2-7; d_gene: TRBD2; abundance: .; v_gene: TRBV29-1; CDR3nt: TGCAGCGCTGAGGGGACTAGCGGGGTGGTGTACTTC; CDR3aa: CSAEGTSGVVYF
j_gene: TRBJ2-7; d_gene: TRBD1; abundance: .; v_gene: TRBV28; CDR3nt: TGTGCCAGCAGCGGGACAGGGGCGCTCTACGAGCAGTACTTC; CDR3aa: CASSGTGALYEQYF
j_gene: TRBJ2-3; d_gene: .; abundance: .; v_gene: TRBV7-9; CDR3nt: TGTGCCAGCAGTGTAGTAGAAGGTACGCAGTATTTT; CDR3aa: CASSVVEGTQYF
j_gene: TRBJ2-5; d_gene: .; abundance: once; v_gene: TRBV19; CDR3nt: TGTGCCAGTAGTATACTTGGGACAAAAGAGACCCAGTACTTC; CDR3aa: CASSILGTKETQYF
j_gene: TRBJ1-1; d_gene: .; abundance: .; v_gene: TRBV4-1; CDR3nt: TGCGCCAGCAGCCCCCGGGTGGGAGCGGGGAACACTGAAGCTTTCTTT; CDR3aa: CASSPRVGAGNTEAFF
j_gene: TRBJ2-1; d_gene: TRBD2; abundance: .; v_gene: TRBV4-3; CDR3nt: TGCGCCAGCAGCCCAACTAGCGGGAGACCGTGGGAGCAGTTCTTC; CDR3aa: CASSPTSGRPWEQFF
j_gene: TRBJ2-4; d_gene: .; abundance: .; v_gene: TRBV7-2; CDR3nt: TGTGCCAGCAGCTTAGATCCAGGAGTAAACATTCAGTACTTC; CDR3aa: CASSLDPGVNIQYF
j_gene: TRBJ2-7; d_gene: .; abundance: .; v_gene: TRBV4-1; CDR3nt: TGCGCCAGCAGCCAAGACGAAACTGCGAGCTCCTACGAGCAGTACTTC; CDR3aa: CASSQDETASSYEQYF
j_gene: TRBJ2-7; d_gene: .; abundance: few; v_gene: TRBV4-3; CDR3nt: TGCGCCAGCAGCCAAGGGCTGTTGGGACTGAACTCCTACGAGCAGTACTTC; CDR3aa: CASSQGLLGLNSYEQYF
j_gene: TRBJ1-4; d_gene: .; abundance: once; v_gene: TRBV6-6; CDR3nt: TGTGCCAGCAGTCGAAGCTCCAACCCGGGCCAGGAAAAACTGTTTTTT; CDR3aa: CASSRSSNPGQEKLFF
j_gene: TRBJ1-1; d_gene: .; abundance: .; v_gene: TRBV6-5; CDR3nt: TGTGCCAGCAGTTACTCGACCCAGGGAAGACGTGAAGCTTTCTTT; CDR3aa: CASSYSTQGRREAFF
j_gene: TRBJ1-1; d_gene: TRBD1; abundance: few; v_gene: TRBV5-1; CDR3nt: TGCGCCAGCAACAGGGGGCTGAACACTGAAGCTTTCTTT; CDR3aa: CASNRGLNTEAFF
j_gene: TRBJ2-2; d_gene: TRBD1; abundance: few; v_gene: TRBV9; CDR3nt: TGTGCCAGCAGCACCGGACAGGGAACTTCCGGGGAGCTGTTTTTT; CDR3aa: CASSTGQGTSGELFF
j_gene: TRBJ1-5; d_gene: .; abundance: .; v_gene: TRBV7-2; CDR3nt: TGTGCCAGCAGCTTAGAAGGAGGCCGGAATAATCAGCCCCAGCATTTT; CDR3aa: CASSLEGGRNNQPQHF
j_gene: TRBJ2-1; d_gene: .; abundance: .; v_gene: TRBV4-3; CDR3nt: TGCGCCAGCAGCCAAGATTGGGAGGAGAGCAATGAGCAGTTCTTC; CDR3aa: CASSQDWEESNEQFF
j_gene: TRBJ1-2; d_gene: .; abundance: .; v_gene: TRBV19; CDR3nt: TGTGCCAGTAGTCTGCGGGATAGACTAAACTATGGCTACACCTTC; CDR3aa: CASSLRDRLNYGYTF
j_gene: TRBJ1-2; d_gene: .; abundance: .; v_gene: TRBV6-5; CDR3nt: TGTGCCAGCAGTTACGCTGGCTACACCTTC; CDR3aa: CASSYAGYTF
j_gene: TRBJ1-2; d_gene: .; abundance: .; v_gene: TRBV7-9; CDR3nt: TGTGCCAGCAGCCCTAATCGGACAGTCTATGGCTACACCTTC; CDR3aa: CASSPNRTVYGYTF
j_gene: TRBJ2-7; d_gene: TRBD1; abundance: .; v_gene: TRBV7-9; CDR3nt: TGTGCCAGCAGCCCGACAGGGTTTAGCTACGAGCAGTACTTC; CDR3aa: CASSPTGFSYEQYF
j_gene: TRBJ2-7; d_gene: .; abundance: .; v_gene: TRBV27; CDR3nt: TGTGCCTCCAAACCTATCTCTACATCCCCCTACGAGCAGTACTTC; CDR3aa: CASKPISTSPYEQYF
j_gene: TRBJ2-1; d_gene: .; abundance: few; v_gene: TRBV29-1; CDR3nt: TGCAGCGTTGGGTCGAGCGCCACTTATTCTTTGCAGTTCTTC; CDR3aa: CSVGSSATYSLQFF
j_gene: TRBJ2-5; d_gene: .; abundance: .; v_gene: TRBV28; CDR3nt: TGTGCCAGCAGTTTATTAATTGGGACCCAGTACTTC; CDR3aa: CASSLLIGTQYF
j_gene: TRBJ2-3; d_gene: .; abundance: .; v_gene: TRBV2; CDR3nt: TGTGCCAGCAGTGAAGCCAGCGCTCTCGATACGCAGTATTTT; CDR3aa: CASSEASALDTQYF
j_gene: TRBJ2-3; d_gene: .; abundance: .; v_gene: TRBV29-1; CDR3nt: TGCAGCGTTGACACAGATACGCAGTATTTT; CDR3aa: CSVDTDTQYF
j_gene: TRBJ2-1; d_gene: TRBD2; abundance: .; v_gene: TRBV7-6; CDR3nt: TGTGCCAGCAGCTTATCCTCCCGGACTAGCGGGAAAAATGAGCAGTTCTTC; CDR3aa: CASSLSSRTSGKNEQFF
j_gene: TRBJ1-5; d_gene: .; abundance: few; v_gene: TRBV2; CDR3nt: TGTGCCAGCAGTGTTGCAGGGTTATCGCCCCAGCATTTT; CDR3aa: CASSVAGLSPQHF
j_gene: TRBJ2-7; d_gene: .; abundance: .; v_gene: TRBV7-2; CDR3nt: TGTGCCAGCAGCCCTCCGACTAGTTTCGAGCAGTACTTC; CDR3aa: CASSPPTSFEQYF
j_gene: TRBJ2-7; d_gene: .; abundance: .; v_gene: TRBV11-1; CDR3nt: TGTGCCAGCAGCGATCAACCTAGCGCCCACTCCTACGAGCAGTACTTC; CDR3aa: CASSDQPSAHSYEQYF
j_gene: TRBJ2-1; d_gene: .; abundance: .; v_gene: TRBV5-1; CDR3nt: TGCGCCAGCAGCCCGAGAATTGACTACAACAATGAGCAGTTCTTC; CDR3aa: CASSPRIDYNNEQFF
j_gene: TRBJ2-7; d_gene: .; abundance: .; v_gene: TRBV4-1; CDR3nt: TGCGCCAGCAGGCCCGCGGTCGCGGGGAGAGAGCAGTACTTC; CDR3aa: CASRPAVAGREQYF
j_gene: TRBJ2-7; d_gene: TRBD1; abundance: .; v_gene: TRBV5-4; CDR3nt: TGTGCCAGCAACGGACAGGGGACGTACGAGCAGTACTTC; CDR3aa: CASNGQGTYEQYF
j_gene: TRBJ2-7; d_gene: .; abundance: .; v_gene: TRBV4-2; CDR3nt: TGTGCCAGCAGCCAAGATTGGGCGGGGACGGGAGAGCAGTACTTC; CDR3aa: CASSQDWAGTGEQYF
j_gene: TRBJ2-5; d_gene: .; abundance: .; v_gene: TRBV10-3; CDR3nt: TGTGCCATCAGTGAGTCGGCGGGTCGACAAGAGACCCAGTACTTC; CDR3aa: CAISESAGRQETQYF
j_gene: TRBJ2-1; d_gene: .; abundance: .; v_gene: TRBV19; CDR3nt: TGTGCCAGCCGGGGGACAAGGCAAAGCTCCTACAATGAGCAGTTCTTC; CDR3aa: CASRGTRQSSYNEQFF
j_gene: TRBJ2-7; d_gene: TRBD1; abundance: .; v_gene: TRBV4-1; CDR3nt: TGCGCCAGCAGCCGCTCAATCCGACAGGGGGCCATATACGAGCAGTACTTC; CDR3aa: CASSRSIRQGAIYEQYF
j_gene: TRBJ1-5; d_gene: TRBD1; abundance: .; v_gene: TRBV7-9; CDR3nt: TGTGCCAGCAGCTTAGGACAGGGTCAGCCCCAGCATTTT; CDR3aa: CASSLGQGQPQHF